These 18 T cell receptor beta chains were all obtained from the same sample, sequenced in a study of cytomegalovirus exposure and HLA in healthy donors. Researchers ran the PCR with 60 Vbeta and 13 Jbeta primers. Profiling relied on immunoSEQ multiplex PCR, and the TCRdb table lists in-frame clones only, not all of them. The sample consists of some 95,000 clones, around 73% of them appearing once. Material for sequencing was PBMCs. Receptors originate from a female donor in good health and CMV-seronegative.

The chain combines TRBV7-6 with TRBJ1-1; possible D gene TRBD1, 6 bases. The CDR3 runs to 16 residues. Trimming took 2 bases from V and 0 from J, leaving 13 bases between them. The germline gives CDR1 SGHVS, CDR2 FNYEAQ. CDR3 coding DNA: TGTGCCAGCAGCTTATTGTCGGGACACCTGAACACTGAAGCTTTCTTT. It specifies CASSLLSGHLNTEAFF. The full variable domain, in which reference TRBV7-6 and TRBJ1-1 provide the parts outside the CDR3, is GAGVSQSPRYKVTKRGQDVALRCDPISGHVSLYWYRQALGQGPEFLTYFNYEAQQDKSGLPNDRFSAERPEGSISTLTIQRTEQRDSAMYRCASSLLSGHLNTEAFFGQGTRLTVV.

This chain links TRBV14 with TRBJ2-7, with 8 positions matching TRBD1. Germline CDR1 SGHDN, CDR2 FVKESK. This CDR3 has 15 residues. Losses at the gene ends were 3 bases for V and 2 bases for J; bases not matched to a gene: 6. The CDR3 nucleotides are TGTGCCAGCAGCCACTCCGGCAGGGGGCCCTACGAGCAGTACTTC. Translated: CASSHSGRGPYEQYF.

The rearrangement joins TRBV19 to TRBJ2-7, with TRBD1 matching over 8 bases. This CDR3 spans 16 amino acids. Germline V gene lookup returns CDR1 LNHDA and CDR2 SQIVND (reference sequence). V gave up 3 bases and J gave up 7 bases; unmatched junction bases: 14. The CDR3 loop is CASSISPRDRTSEQYF. The CDR3 DNA reads TGTGCCAGTAGTATTTCTCCCCGGGACAGGACGAGTGAGCAGTACTTC.

The J gene is TRBJ2-2, the V gene TRBV6-6, with TRBD2 as a possible D gene (5 bases). V lost 8 bases, J lost 4 bases, and 11 bases lay in between. Germline CDR1 reads MNHNY; CDR2 reads SVGAGI (reference sequence). There are 13 residues in the CDR3. CDR3 in DNA: TGTGCCAGCTGCCTAGCCGGCACCGGGGAGCTGTTTTTT. It codes for CASCLAGTGELFF.

The chain uses TRBV6-5 and TRBJ1-2, with D possibly being TRBD1 (5 bases). The germline V gene encodes CDR1 MNHEY and CDR2 SVGAGI. CDR3 length: 13 amino acids. Trimming stripped 8 bases from V and 2 bases from J, with 12 bases between. The CDR3: CASGRTQNYGYTF. CDR3 DNA sequence: TGTGCCAGCGGAAGGACACAGAACTATGGCTACACCTTC.

The chain recombines TRBV1 with TRBJ2-1; TRBD2, the D gene given by the table, was not confirmed from the DNA. TRBV1 is labeled a pseudogene. The CDR3 is 14 amino acids. In DNA, the CDR3 is TGCACCAGCAGGGAACACCGGGTCTACAATGAGCAGTTCTTC. This codes for CTSREHRVYNEQFF.

The gene calls are TRBV28 and TRBJ2-1, with 7 bases identical to TRBD1. CDR3 length equals 13 residues. Per the germline V gene, CDR1 is MDHEN and CDR2 is SYDVKM. Germline trimming cut 6 bases from V and 8 bases from J; bases unmatched to any gene: 7. In DNA, the CDR3 is TGTGCCAGCAGGAGACAGGGTGGGGATGAGCAGTTCTTC. Translation gives CASRRQGGDEQFF.

This chain uses TRBV30 with TRBJ1-2; TRBD1 might be the D (6 bases). Trimming cost V 3 bases and J 7 bases, with 15 bases left between them. CDR1 and CDR2 (germline): GTSNPN, SVGIG (reference sequence). CDR3 length equals 13 residues. CDR3 nucleotides: TGTGCCTGGAGCGAGGGGGGGGACCTTGGCTACACCTTC. Translated, it gives CAWSEGGDLGYTF.

The chain joins TRBV5-1 to TRBJ1-5, with D tentatively TRBD1 (6 bases). Germline V gives CDR1 SGHRS, CDR2 YFSETQ. V shed 1 base and J shed 0 bases, with 8 bases lying between them. This CDR3 has 15 residues. CDR3 region: CASSLTGHSNQPQHF. CDR3 coding DNA: TGCGCCAGCAGCTTGACAGGGCATAGCAATCAGCCCCAGCATTTT.

The chain couples TRBV23-1 to TRBJ2-7; 9 positions match TRBD1. TRBV23-1 is marked as an open reading frame, function uncertain. The V and J ends lost 2 bases and 2 bases, in that order; junction bases with no gene match: 13. The CDR3 is made up of 18 amino acids. The CDR3 spells CASSQGRTGAATTYEQYF. As DNA, the CDR3 is TGCGCCAGCAGTCAAGGGCGGACAGGGGCCGCAACAACCTACGAGCAGTACTTC.

Details on this clone: The junction and the germline gene differ at one end; a read error may be behind it. The chain links TRBV30 to TRBJ2-7; 8 nucleotides line up with TRBD1. Germline assignment: CDR1 GTSNPN and CDR2 SVGIG (reference sequence). The length of the CDR3 is 13 residues. CDR3 sequence reads: CAWSPTDRDPAHF. CDR3 DNA: TGTGCCTGGAGTCCCACGGACAGGGACCCAGCCCACTTC.

The table lists this clone with a count of one. The rearrangement links TRBV30 to TRBJ1-5, with 7 positions matching TRBD1. Trimming removed 3 bases from V and 4 bases from J; junction bases left unmatched: 3. This CDR3 region has 13 residues. Germline CDR1 reads GTSNPN; CDR2 reads SVGIG (reference sequence). This CDR3 is CAWSGTDNQPQHF. In nucleotides, the CDR3 is TGTGCCTGGAGCGGGACAGATAATCAGCCCCAGCATTTT.

The chain employs TRBV29-1 and TRBJ2-5, with D possibly TRBD2 on 5 matching bases. Between the trimmed V and J ends, which lost 3 bases and 1 base, there was a span of 15 bases. This CDR3 comprises 15 residues. CDR1 and CDR2 from the germline V gene are SQVTM and ANQGSEA. The CDR3 DNA follows: TGCAGCGTTGATAGCGTGAGGGCCCCCCAAGAGACCCAGTACTTC. This gives the protein CSVDSVRAPQETQYF.

The rearrangement joins TRBV30 to TRBJ1-4; D is unclear. Germline V gives CDR1 GTSNPN, CDR2 SVGIG (reference sequence). Trimming cost V 3 bases and J 6 bases, with 17 bases left between them. The CDR3 contains 15 residues. CDR3 sequence reads: CAWSPSQLLDEKLFF. CDR3 in DNA: TGTGCCTGGAGCCCCTCCCAACTCCTCGATGAAAAACTGTTTTTT.

The V and J genes are TRBV5-4 and TRBJ1-1; D unresolved. Germline CDR1 is SGHNT and CDR2 is YYREEE (reference sequence). CDR3 length equals 15 residues. Trimming stripped 4 bases from V and 1 base from J, with 14 bases between. The CDR3 DNA reads as TGTGCCAGCAGCACTAATCAGCGGAGGAACACTGAAGCTTTCTTT. Amino acids: CASSTNQRRNTEAFF.

The chain combines TRBV7-2 with TRBJ2-1; 8 bases align to TRBD2. Germline trimming cut 0 bases from V and 7 bases from J; bases unmatched to any gene: 14. The CDR3 is 18 residues long. The germline V gene has CDR1 SGHTA and CDR2 FQGNSA. The CDR3 protein is CASSLARRASGWINEQFF. In nucleotides, the CDR3 is TGTGCCAGCAGCTTAGCGCGAAGGGCTAGCGGGTGGATAAATGAGCAGTTCTTC.

The chain is built from TRBV12-1 and TRBJ1-4. TRBV12-1 is marked as a pseudogene. The CDR3 length is 16 residues. The CDR3 coding sequence is TGTGCCAGCAGCTTTGAGTTTGGGATTCGGGGTGAAAAACTGTTTTTT. Its protein is CASSFEFGIRGEKLFF.

This clone was recorded a few times. V and J are TRBV6-6 and TRBJ1-5; D may be TRBD1 (5 bases). This CDR3 region has 14 residues. Trimming cost V 5 bases and J 5 bases, with 13 bases left between them. Germline V CDR1 and CDR2: MNHNY, SVGAGI (reference sequence). In nucleotides, the CDR3 is TGTGCCAGCAGTGCCCGGGGGGGTGATCAGCCCCAGCATTTT. Encoded protein: CASSARGGDQPQHF.